This T cell receptor (beta chain) is drawn from a study of response to subunit inactivated influenza vaccine. General study findings and limits: Each seasonal influenza vaccination, the authors suggested, recruits few new T cells.

This CDR3 has 12 residues. The V gene's germline CDR1 is SEHNR and CDR2 FQNEAQ (reference sequence). V shed 2 bases and J 13 bases; nucleotides not matched to a gene: 8. TCRdb reprocessed the RT-PCR reads with MiXCR, giving one entry per CDR3 protein. The table lists 600,000 to 850,000 distinct CDR3 sequences, about 14% of them singletons. This clonotype has just a few counts. Its cognate antigen is unknown. V and J are TRBV7-9 and TRBJ2-7; 7 bases fit TRBD2. The material was PBMCs from blood, obtained 14 to 15 days before vaccination. The TCR sequence derives from a man aged 45-65 years who received an inactivated influenza vaccine. CDR3 sequence: CASSLSGTNPYF. DNA of the CDR3: TGTGCCAGCAGCTTATCGGGGACTAATCCATACTTC. Complete variable domain (other parts from reference TRBV7-9 and TRBJ2-7): DTGVSQNPRHKITKRGQNVTFRCDPISEHNRLYWYRQTLGQGPEFLTYFQNEAQLEKSRLLSDRFSAERPKGSFSTLEIQRTEQGDSAMYLCASSLSGTNPYFGPGTRLTVT.